This TCR beta chain was recovered during a study of OX40 agonist ivuxolimab in advanced cancers. For the study in its entirety: Ivuxolimab was a fully human IgG2 agonistic monoclonal antibody targeting the costimulatory receptor OX40 (CD134). Partial responses occurred in three dose-escalation patients, of whom one had hepatocellular carcinoma and two had cutaneous melanoma. A male proportion of around 81% and a mean age of approximately 61 years, ranging from 23 to 79, were recorded for the dose-escalation cohort. Intravenous ivuxolimab was administered to patients every 2 weeks at six dose levels: 0.01, 0.1, 0.3, 1.5, 3 and 10 mg/kg. Among the 52 dose-escalation patients, about 20 had hepatocellular carcinoma, 15 or so melanoma, 9 renal cell carcinoma and 9 head and neck cancer. Patients were allowed to have had prior anti-PD-1, anti-PD-L1 or anti-CTLA-4 therapy, and approximately 40% of the dose-escalation patients had been treated with checkpoint inhibitors. Peripheral TCRbeta sequencing was intended to test whether TCR sequence diversity was altered and clonal T-cell expansion was caused by ivuxolimab. The paper reports the monotherapy dose-escalation portion (N of about 51 patients) of the phase I ivuxolimab trial. The research as a whole found: At doses from 0.1 to 3.0 mg/kg, clonal expansion was seen in both CD4+ and CD8+ blood T cells between baseline and week 6. Antigen specificity was not determined for the clonally expanded peripheral T cells. In the 0.1-3.0 mg/kg groups, partial responders were among the patients with the lowest normalized peripheral clonal expansion, particularly in CD8+ T cells. Low levels of normalized T-cell clonal expansion were also seen in some nonresponding patients. After ivuxolimab, more expanded clones were found on average in CD8+ T cells than in CD4+ T cells.

Genomic DNA was isolated from the sorted cells so that the TCRbeta CDR3 region could be sequenced. The immunoSEQ Assay was used for sequencing of TCRbeta CDR3 regions. In its TCRdb copy, this immuneACCESS table keeps in-frame sequences only and misses some clones. Where compared with another copy, unresolved V genes explain less than half of these, and the others have no known cause. The sample table records about 150,000 clones; 94% of these occur just once. The biggest ten clones account for approximately 0.3% of the sample. The trial excluded patients who had a history of autoimmune disease or who were on systemic immunosuppression. Peripheral blood for TCR sequencing was collected from all dose cohorts at baseline, on cycle 4 day 1, and on cycle 7 day 1. Samples came from an open-label, multicenter, first-in-human phase I dose-escalation trial of ivuxolimab. Adults with locally advanced or metastatic melanoma, renal cell, hepatocellular, or head and neck squamous cell carcinoma were enrolled in the trial. Before TCR sequencing, CD4+ T cells and CD8+ T cells were sorted from peripheral blood as separate populations.

Trimming removed 10 bases from V and 7 bases from J; the gene matches leave 9 bases unexplained. Its CDR3 holds 13 amino acids, cysteine through phenylalanine. The sequence is cut down to CDR3 DNA, 39 bases in frame from base 1. Taken from the germline V gene, the CDR1 and CDR2 loops are MDHEN and SYDVKM. This clone came up a few times. Its antigen is unknown. Qualities for individual bases were not recorded, and no much larger clone is one base off. This specimen consisted of CD4+ or CD8+ T cells sorted from blood, obtained in a trial of the OX40 agonist ivuxolimab. This chain joins TRBV28 to TRBJ1-5; a stretch of 8 junction bases matches TRBD1. The sequence was collected from an adult with an advanced solid tumor such as melanoma, head and neck, liver or kidney cancer. The sequence in DNA is TGTGCCACCCGGACAGGGACGGCGCAGCCCCAGCATTTT. This encodes CATRTGTAQPQHF.